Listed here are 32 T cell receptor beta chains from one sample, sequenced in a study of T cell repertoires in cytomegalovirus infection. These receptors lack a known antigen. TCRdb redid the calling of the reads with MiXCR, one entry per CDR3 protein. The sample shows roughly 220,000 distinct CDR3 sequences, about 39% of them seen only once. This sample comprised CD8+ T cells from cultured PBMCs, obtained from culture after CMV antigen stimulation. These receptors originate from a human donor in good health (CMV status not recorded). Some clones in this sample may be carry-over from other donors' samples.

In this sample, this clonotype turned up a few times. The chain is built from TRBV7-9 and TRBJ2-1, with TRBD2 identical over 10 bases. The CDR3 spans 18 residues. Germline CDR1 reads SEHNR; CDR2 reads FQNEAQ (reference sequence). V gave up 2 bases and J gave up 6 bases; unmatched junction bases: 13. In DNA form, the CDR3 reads TGTGCCAGCAGCTTATGCTCTAGCGGGAGACCAAGTTGCAATGAGCAGTTCTTC. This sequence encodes CASSLCSSGRPSCNEQFF.

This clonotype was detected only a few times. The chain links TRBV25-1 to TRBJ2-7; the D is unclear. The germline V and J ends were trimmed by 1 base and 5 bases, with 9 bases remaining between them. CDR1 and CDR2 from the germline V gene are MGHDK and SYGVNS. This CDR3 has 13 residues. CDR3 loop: CASSEFGRDEQYF. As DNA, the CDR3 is TGTGCCAGCAGTGAATTTGGTAGGGACGAGCAGTACTTC.

DNA for the CDR3: TGTGCCAGCAGCTTAGAGAGCACAGATACGCAGTATTTT. Its translation: CASSLESTDTQYF. The J gene is TRBJ2-3, the V gene TRBV7-9, with D hard to call. The CDR3 is 13 amino acids. V was pared by 1 base and J by 0 bases, with 2 bases between. Germline values: CDR1 SEHNR, CDR2 FQNEAQ (reference sequence).

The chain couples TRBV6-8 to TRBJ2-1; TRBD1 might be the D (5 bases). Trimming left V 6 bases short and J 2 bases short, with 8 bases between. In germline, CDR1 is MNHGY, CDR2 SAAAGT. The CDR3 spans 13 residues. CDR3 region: CASRARAYNEQFF. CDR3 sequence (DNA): TGTGCCAGCAGGGCCAGGGCCTACAATGAGCAGTTCTTC.

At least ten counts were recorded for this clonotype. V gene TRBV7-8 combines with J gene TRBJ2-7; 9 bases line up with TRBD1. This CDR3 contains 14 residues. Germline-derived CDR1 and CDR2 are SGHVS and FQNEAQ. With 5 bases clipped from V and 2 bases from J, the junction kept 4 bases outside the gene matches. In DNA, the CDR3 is TGTGCCAGCAGCCGACAGGGGGTCGCCTACGAGCAGTACTTC. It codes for CASSRQGVAYEQYF. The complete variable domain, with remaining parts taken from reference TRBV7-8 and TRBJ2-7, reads GAGVSQSPRYKVAKRGQDVALRCDPISGHVSLFWYQQALGQGPEFLTYFQNEAQLDKSGLPSDRFFAERPEGSVSTLKIQRTQQEDSAVYLCASSRQGVAYEQYFGPGTRLTVT.

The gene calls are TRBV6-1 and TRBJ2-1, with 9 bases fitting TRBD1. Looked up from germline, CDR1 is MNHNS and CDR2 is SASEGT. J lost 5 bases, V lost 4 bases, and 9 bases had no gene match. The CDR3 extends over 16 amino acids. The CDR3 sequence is CASSGTGGRSDNEQFF. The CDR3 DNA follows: TGTGCCAGCAGTGGCACAGGGGGCAGATCCGACAATGAGCAGTTCTTC.

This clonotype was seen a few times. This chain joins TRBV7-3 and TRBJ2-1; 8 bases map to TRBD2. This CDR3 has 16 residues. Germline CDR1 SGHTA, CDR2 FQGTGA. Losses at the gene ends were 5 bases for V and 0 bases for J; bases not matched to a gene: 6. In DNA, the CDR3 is TGTGCCAGCAGCCTGAACAGCGGGAGCTCCTACAATGAGCAGTTCTTC. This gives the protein CASSLNSGSSYNEQFF. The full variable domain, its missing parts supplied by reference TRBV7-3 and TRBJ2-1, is GAGVSQTPSNKVTEKGKYVELRCDPISGHTALYWYRQSLGQGPEFLIYFQGTGAADDSGLPNDRFFAVRPEGSVSTLKIQRTERGDSAVYLCASSLNSGSSYNEQFFGPGTRLTVL.

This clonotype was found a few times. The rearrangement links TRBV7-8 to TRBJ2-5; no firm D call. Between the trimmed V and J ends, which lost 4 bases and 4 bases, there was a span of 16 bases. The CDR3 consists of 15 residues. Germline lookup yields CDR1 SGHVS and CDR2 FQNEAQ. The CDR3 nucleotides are TGTGCCAGCAGCTCTGGGCCTGCACTGAGAGAGACCCAGTACTTC. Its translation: CASSSGPALRETQYF.

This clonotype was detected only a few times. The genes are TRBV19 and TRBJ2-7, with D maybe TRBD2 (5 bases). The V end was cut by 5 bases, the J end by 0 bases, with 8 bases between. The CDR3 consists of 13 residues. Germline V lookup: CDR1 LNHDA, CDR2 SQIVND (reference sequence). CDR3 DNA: TGTGCCAGTAGTCGACGGGACTCCTACGAGCAGTACTTC. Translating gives CASSRRDSYEQYF.

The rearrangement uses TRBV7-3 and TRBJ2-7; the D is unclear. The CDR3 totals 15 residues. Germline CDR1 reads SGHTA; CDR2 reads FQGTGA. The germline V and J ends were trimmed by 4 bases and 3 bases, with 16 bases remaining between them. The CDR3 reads CASSSAAVGLYEQYF. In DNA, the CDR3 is TGTGCCAGCAGCTCGGCGGCGGTTGGGCTCTACGAGCAGTACTTC.

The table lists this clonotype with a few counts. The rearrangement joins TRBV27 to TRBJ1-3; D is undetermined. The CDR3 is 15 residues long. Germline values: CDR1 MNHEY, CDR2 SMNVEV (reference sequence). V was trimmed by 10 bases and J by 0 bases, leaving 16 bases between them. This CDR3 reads CATKRSASSGNTIYF. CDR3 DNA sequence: TGTGCCACAAAGAGAAGTGCGAGCTCTGGAAACACCATATATTTT.

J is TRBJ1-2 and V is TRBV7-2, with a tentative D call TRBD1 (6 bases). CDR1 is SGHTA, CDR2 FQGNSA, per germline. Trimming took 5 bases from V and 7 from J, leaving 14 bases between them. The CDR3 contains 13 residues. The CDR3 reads CASSQGGGPGYTF. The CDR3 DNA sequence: TGTGCCAGCAGCCAAGGAGGGGGGCCTGGCTACACCTTC.

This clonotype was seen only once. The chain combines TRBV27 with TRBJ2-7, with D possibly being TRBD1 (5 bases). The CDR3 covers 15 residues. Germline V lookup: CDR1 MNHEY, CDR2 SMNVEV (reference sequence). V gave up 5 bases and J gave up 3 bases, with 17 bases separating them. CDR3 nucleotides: TGTGCCAGCAGTCCAGGGTCAGCAGCCCTCTACGAGCAGTACTTC. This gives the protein CASSPGSAALYEQYF.

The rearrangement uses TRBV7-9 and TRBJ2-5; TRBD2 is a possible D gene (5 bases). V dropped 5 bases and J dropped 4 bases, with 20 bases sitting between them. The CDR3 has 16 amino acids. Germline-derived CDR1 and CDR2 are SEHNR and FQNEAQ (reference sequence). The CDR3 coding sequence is TGTGCCAGCAGCCCAGAGGGTAGGGCTATCGGAGAGACCCAGTACTTC. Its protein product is CASSPEGRAIGETQYF.

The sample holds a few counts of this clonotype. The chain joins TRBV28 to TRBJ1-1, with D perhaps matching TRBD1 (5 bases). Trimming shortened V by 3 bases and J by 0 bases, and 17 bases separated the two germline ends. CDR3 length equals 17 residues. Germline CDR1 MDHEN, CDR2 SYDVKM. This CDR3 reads CASSFPSGTRMNTEAFF. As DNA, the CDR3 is TGTGCCAGCAGTTTTCCGTCAGGGACCCGCATGAACACTGAAGCTTTCTTT.

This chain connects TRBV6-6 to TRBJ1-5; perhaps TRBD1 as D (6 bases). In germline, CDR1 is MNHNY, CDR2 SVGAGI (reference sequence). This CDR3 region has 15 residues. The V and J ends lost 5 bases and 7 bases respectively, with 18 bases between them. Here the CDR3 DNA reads TGTGCCAGCAGTCTCCGGGACACCGGTGGGCAGCCCCAGCATTTT. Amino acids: CASSLRDTGGQPQHF.

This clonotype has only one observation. Here the CDR3 DNA reads TGTGCCAGCAGCGTAGGGGGTTGGGCCACAAGGGAGACCCAGTACTTC. Its protein product is CASSVGGWATRETQYF. V gene TRBV11-1 combines with J gene TRBJ2-5; TRBD1 might be the D (6 bases). This CDR3 has 16 residues. CDR1 is SGHAT, CDR2 FQDESV, per germline (reference sequence). Between the trimmed V and J ends, which lost 5 bases and 5 bases, there was a span of 21 bases.

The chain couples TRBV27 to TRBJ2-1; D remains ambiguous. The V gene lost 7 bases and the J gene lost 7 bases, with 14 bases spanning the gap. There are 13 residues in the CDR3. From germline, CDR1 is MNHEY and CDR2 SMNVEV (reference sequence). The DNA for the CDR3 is TGTGCCAGCACCCAGCGAATCGGGAATGAGCAGTTCTTC. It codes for CASTQRIGNEQFF.

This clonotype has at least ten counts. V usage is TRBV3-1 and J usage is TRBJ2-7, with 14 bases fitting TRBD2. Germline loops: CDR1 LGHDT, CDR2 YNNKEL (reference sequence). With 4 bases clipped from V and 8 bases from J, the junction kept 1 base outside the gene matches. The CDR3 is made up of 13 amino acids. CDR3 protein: CASSRLAGGKQYF. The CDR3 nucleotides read TGTGCCAGCAGCCGACTAGCGGGAGGGAAGCAGTACTTC.

CDR3 DNA: TGTGCCAGCAGTGAAAAGGGGAAGACAGGGAATCAGCCCCAGCATTTT. It is translated as CASSEKGKTGNQPQHF. This chain uses TRBV2 with TRBJ1-5, with 7 bases identical to TRBD1. The CDR3 consists of 16 residues. Trimming cost V 2 bases and J 4 bases; bases outside gene matches: 8. CDR1 SNHLY and CDR2 FYNNEI come from the germline V gene.

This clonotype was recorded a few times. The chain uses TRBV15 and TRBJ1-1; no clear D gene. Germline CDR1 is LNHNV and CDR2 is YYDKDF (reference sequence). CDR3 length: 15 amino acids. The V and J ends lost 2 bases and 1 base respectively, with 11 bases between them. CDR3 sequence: CATSRPSSGNTEAFF. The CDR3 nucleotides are TGTGCCACCAGCAGACCCTCTTCGGGGAACACTGAAGCTTTCTTT.

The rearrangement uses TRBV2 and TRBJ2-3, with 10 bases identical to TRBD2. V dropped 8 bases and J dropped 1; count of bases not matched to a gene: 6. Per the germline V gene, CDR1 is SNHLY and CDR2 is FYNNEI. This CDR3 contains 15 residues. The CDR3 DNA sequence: TGTGCCAGCGCTAGAGCGGGGGGGCGCACAGATACGCAGTATTTT. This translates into CASARAGGRTDTQYF.

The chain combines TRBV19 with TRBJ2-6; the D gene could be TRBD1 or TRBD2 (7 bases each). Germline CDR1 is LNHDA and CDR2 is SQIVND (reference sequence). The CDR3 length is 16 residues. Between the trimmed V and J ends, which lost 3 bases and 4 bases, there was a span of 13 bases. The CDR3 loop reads CASSIDREGGANVLTF. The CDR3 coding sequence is TGTGCCAGTAGTATCGACAGGGAGGGCGGGGCCAACGTCCTGACTTTC.

CDR3: CASSFKMGQIHETQYF. As DNA, the CDR3 is TGTGCCAGCAGTTTCAAGATGGGACAGATCCACGAGACCCAGTACTTC. The chain couples TRBV27 to TRBJ2-5; 7 positions agree with TRBD1. CDR1 and CDR2 from the germline V gene are MNHEY and SMNVEV (reference sequence). V shed 3 bases and J 5 bases; nucleotides not matched to a gene: 12. The CDR3 consists of 16 residues.

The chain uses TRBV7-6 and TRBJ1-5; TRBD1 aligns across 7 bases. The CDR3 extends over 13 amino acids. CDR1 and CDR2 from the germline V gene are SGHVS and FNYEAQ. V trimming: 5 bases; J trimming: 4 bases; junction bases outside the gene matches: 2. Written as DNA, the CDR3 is TGTGCCAGCAGCCGGACAGGAAATCAGCCCCAGCATTTT. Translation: CASSRTGNQPQHF.

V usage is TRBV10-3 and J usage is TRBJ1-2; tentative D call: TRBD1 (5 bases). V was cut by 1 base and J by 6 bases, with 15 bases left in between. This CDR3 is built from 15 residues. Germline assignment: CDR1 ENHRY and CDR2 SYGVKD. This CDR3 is CAISELAREQNGYTF. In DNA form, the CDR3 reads TGTGCCATCAGTGAGTTAGCCAGGGAACAGAATGGCTACACCTTC.

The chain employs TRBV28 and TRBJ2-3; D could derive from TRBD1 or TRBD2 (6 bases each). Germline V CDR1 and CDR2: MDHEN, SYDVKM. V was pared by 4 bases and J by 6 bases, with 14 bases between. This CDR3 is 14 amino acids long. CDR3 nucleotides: TGTGCCAGCAGTTCGCGGGACAAGCCGGATACGCAGTATTTT. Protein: CASSSRDKPDTQYF. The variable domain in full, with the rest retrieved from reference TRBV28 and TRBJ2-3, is DVKVTQSSRYLVKRTGEKVFLECVQDMDHENMFWYRQDPGLGLRLIYFSYDVKMKEKGDIPEGYSVSREKKERFSLILESASTNQTSMYLCASSSRDKPDTQYFGPGTRLTVL.

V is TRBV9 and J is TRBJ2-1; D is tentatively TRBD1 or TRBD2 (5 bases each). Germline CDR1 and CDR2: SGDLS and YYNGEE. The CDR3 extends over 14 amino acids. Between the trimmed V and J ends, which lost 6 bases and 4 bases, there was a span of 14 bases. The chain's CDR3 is CASTDRDGYNEQFF. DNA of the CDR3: TGTGCCAGCACCGACCGGGACGGATACAATGAGCAGTTCTTC. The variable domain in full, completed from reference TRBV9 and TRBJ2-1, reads DSGVTQTPKHLITATGQRVTLRCSPRSGDLSVYWYQQSLDQGLQFLIQYYNGEERAKGNILERFSAQQFPDLHSELNLSSLELGDSALYFCASTDRDGYNEQFFGPGTRLTVL.

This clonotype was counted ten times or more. For the CDR3, the DNA is TGTGCCAGCAGCCCCGTAGCGGGGGCCCACAATGAGCAGTTCTTC. This translates into CASSPVAGAHNEQFF. This sequence joins TRBV11-3 and TRBJ2-1; TRBD2 matches 9 bases. CDR1 is SGHNT and CDR2 is YENEEA in the germline V gene. This CDR3 region has 15 residues. V shed 5 bases and J 5 bases; nucleotides not matched to a gene: 7. Full variable domain (rest looked up from reference TRBV11-3 and TRBJ2-1): EAGVVQSPRYKIIEKKQPVAFWCNPISGHNTLYWYLQNLGQGPELLIRYENEEAVDDSQLPKDRFSAERLKGVDSTLKIQPAELGDSAVYLCASSPVAGAHNEQFFGPGTRLTVL.

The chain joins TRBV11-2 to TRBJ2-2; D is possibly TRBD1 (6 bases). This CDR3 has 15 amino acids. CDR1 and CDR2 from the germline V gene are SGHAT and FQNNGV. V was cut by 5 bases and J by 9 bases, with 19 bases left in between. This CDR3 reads CASSHTGILTRELFF. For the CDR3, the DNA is TGTGCCAGCAGCCACACAGGGATACTAACTAGGGAGCTGTTTTTT.

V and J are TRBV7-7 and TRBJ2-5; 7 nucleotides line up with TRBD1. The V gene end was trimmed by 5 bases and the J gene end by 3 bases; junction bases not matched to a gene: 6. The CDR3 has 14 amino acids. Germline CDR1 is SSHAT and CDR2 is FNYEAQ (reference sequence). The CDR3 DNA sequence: TGTGCCAGCAGCCGCAGAGGACAGGAAGAGACCCAGTACTTC. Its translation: CASSRRGQEETQYF.

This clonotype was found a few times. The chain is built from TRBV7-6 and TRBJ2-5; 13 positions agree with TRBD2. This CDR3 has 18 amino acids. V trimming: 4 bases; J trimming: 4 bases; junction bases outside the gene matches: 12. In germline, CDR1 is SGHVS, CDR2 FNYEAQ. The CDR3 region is CASSSLRPGLAGLETQYF. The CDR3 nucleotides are TGTGCCAGCAGCTCTCTTAGGCCGGGACTAGCGGGACTAGAGACCCAGTACTTC.